This T cell receptor (beta chain) was observed in a study of T-cell memory formation after mild COVID-19. Study conclusions and caveats: Clones that contracted clustered mainly in CM and EM if CD4+ and in EMRA if CD8+. Memory cells collected pre-infection included some clones that later responded, suggesting cross-reactive memory joined.

This clonotype occurred many times. What it recognizes is unknown. A single record per CDR3 protein comes from TCRdb applying MiXCR to the 5' RACE reads. The table shows around 250,000 distinct CDR3 sequences, with 7.5% to 10% occurring only once. The CDR3 is 12 amino acids. The J segment lost 8 bases and the V segment lost 6 bases, leaving 4 bases of the junction unmatched. CDR1 is SGHTA, CDR2 FQGTGA, per germline. Sequenced material: PBMCs or a T cell subset sorted from them (not recorded which). This clonotype was sampled from a man between 18 and 29 years old who had mild COVID-19 (a few samples of this study predate the infection). Cell type and time point are not known. J is TRBJ2-3 and V is TRBV7-3, with TRBD1 matching over 8 bases. The CDR3 reads CASSFTGGTQYF. DNA for the CDR3: TGTGCCAGCAGTTTCACAGGGGGTACGCAGTATTTT.